These 3 T cell receptor beta chains were all obtained from the same sample, sequenced in a study of blood T cell repertoires in COVID-19. The repertoire was sequenced with immunoSEQ multiplex PCR; TCRdb's copy has only in-frame clones and lacks some. In the table there are about 300,000 clones, 85% to 90% of which are singletons. Sequencing was performed on PBMCs or T cells enriched from blood (not recorded which). The receptors were sampled from a man aged 25 to 40 who had recovered from COVID-19.

This clone has just a few counts. This sequence joins TRBV27 and TRBJ2-1; 14 bases align to TRBD2. Trimming took 10 bases from V and 4 from J; bases not matched to a gene: 15. Germline CDR1 MNHEY, CDR2 SMNVEV (reference sequence). CDR3 length: 18 residues. This CDR3 reads CATLALGTSGRPYNEQFF. The CDR3 nucleotides read TGTGCCACGCTAGCCCTGGGGACTAGCGGGAGACCTTACAATGAGCAGTTCTTC.

The chain uses TRBV27 and TRBJ1-2, with D possibly being TRBD1 (5 bases). CDR3 size: 14 residues. V shed 5 bases and J shed 8 bases, with 18 bases lying between them. The germline V gene has CDR1 MNHEY and CDR2 SMNVEV (reference sequence). The CDR3 loop is CASSLSMGGWGYTF. The CDR3 nucleotides read TGTGCCAGCAGTCTGTCAATGGGGGGTTGGGGCTACACCTTC.

V gene TRBV9 combines with J gene TRBJ1-4, with 8 bases lining up with TRBD1. V gave up 0 bases and J gave up 2 bases; unmatched junction bases: 3. The germline V gene encodes CDR1 SGDLS and CDR2 YYNGEE. The CDR3 runs 16 residues. Here the CDR3 DNA reads TGTGCCAGCAGCGTAGGCAGGGGGCTGACTAATGAAAAACTGTTTTTT. Its translation: CASSVGRGLTNEKLFF.